This T cell receptor beta chain originates from a study of blood T cell repertoires in COVID-19. Study as a whole: Samples came from the United States, Italy and Spain, spanning acute and convalescent COVID-19.

V was trimmed by 2 bases and J by 2 bases, leaving 18 bases between them. The CDR3 totals 17 residues. The V gene's germline CDR1 is LNHDA and CDR2 SQIVND (reference sequence). This clone has just a few counts. Repertoires were generated with immunoSEQ multiplex PCR, while TCRdb's copy carries only in-frame clones and drops some. The sample records 150,000 to 200,000 clones, 70% to 90% being singletons. The J gene is TRBJ1-1, the V gene TRBV19; a weak D match, TRBD1 (5 bases). The sequence was obtained from a man in his 60s with active or convalescent COVID-19. The material sequenced was peripheral blood. The CDR3: CASSITIGAGSNTEAFF. CDR3 bases: TGTGCCAGTAGTATAACCATTGGGGCGGGGAGTAACACTGAAGCTTTCTTT.